This TCR beta chain was sequenced in a study of cytomegalovirus exposure and HLA in healthy donors. Germline V gene sequence: CDR1 SEHNR, CDR2 FQNEAQ (reference sequence). The CDR3 extends over 16 amino acids. V trimming: 5 bases; J trimming: 7 bases; junction bases outside the gene matches: 11. With 60 Vbeta and 13 Jbeta primers, the PCR was carried out. The protocol was immunoSEQ multiplex PCR, while the TCRdb copy is restricted to in-frame clones and leaves out a portion. This table holds some 65,000 clones, around 62% found once. What was sequenced was PBMCs. This sequence originates from a man aged 30 to 39 in good health and CMV-seronegative. The chain joins TRBV7-9 to TRBJ1-4, with TRBD1 matching over 9 bases. CDR3 coding DNA: TGTGCCAGCAGCGGGACAGGGTTGCTGGGGGGTGAAAAACTGTTTTTT. Its protein is CASSGTGLLGGEKLFF. The full variable domain, in which reference TRBV7-9 and TRBJ1-4 provide the parts outside the CDR3, is DTGVSQNPRHKITKRGQNVTFRCDPISEHNRLYWYRQTLGQGPEFLTYFQNEAQLEKSRLLSDRFSAERPKGSFSTLEIQRTEQGDSAMYLCASSGTGLLGGEKLFFGSGTQLSVL.